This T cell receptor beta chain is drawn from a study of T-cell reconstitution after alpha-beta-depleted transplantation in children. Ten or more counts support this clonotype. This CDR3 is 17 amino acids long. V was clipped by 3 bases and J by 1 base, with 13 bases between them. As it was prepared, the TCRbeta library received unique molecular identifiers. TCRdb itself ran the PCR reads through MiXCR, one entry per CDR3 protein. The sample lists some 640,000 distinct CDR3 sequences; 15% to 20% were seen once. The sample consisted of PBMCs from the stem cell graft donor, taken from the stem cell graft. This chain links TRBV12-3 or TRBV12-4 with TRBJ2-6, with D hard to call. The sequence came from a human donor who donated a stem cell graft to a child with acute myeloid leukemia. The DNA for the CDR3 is TGTGCCAGCAGTTTCCCGTCTAAAGGGTCTGGGGCCAACGTCCTGACTTTC. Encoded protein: CASSFPSKGSGANVLTF.